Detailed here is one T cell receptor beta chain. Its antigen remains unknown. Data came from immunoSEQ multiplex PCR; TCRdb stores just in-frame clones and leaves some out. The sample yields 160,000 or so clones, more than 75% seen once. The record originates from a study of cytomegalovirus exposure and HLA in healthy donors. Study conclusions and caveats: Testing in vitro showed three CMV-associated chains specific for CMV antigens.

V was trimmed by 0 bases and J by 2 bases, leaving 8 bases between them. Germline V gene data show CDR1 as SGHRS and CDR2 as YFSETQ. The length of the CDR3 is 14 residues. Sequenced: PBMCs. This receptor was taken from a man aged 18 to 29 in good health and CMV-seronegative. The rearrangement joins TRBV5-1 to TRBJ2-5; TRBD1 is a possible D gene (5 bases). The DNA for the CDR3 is TGCGCCAGCAGCTTGGGGCAGGGACAAGAGACCCAGTACTTC. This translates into CASSLGQGQETQYF.